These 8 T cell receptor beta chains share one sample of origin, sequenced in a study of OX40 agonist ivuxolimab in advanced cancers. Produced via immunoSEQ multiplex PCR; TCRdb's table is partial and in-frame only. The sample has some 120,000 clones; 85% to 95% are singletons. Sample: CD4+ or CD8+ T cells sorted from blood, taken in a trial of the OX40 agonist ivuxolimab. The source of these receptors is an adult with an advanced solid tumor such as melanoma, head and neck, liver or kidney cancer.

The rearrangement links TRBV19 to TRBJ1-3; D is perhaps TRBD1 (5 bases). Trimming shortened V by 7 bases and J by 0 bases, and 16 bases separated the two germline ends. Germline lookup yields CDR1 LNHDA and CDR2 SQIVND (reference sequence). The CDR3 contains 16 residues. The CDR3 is CASIRGRSTSGNTIYF. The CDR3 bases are TGTGCCAGTATACGGGGGAGATCTACCTCTGGAAACACCATATATTTT.

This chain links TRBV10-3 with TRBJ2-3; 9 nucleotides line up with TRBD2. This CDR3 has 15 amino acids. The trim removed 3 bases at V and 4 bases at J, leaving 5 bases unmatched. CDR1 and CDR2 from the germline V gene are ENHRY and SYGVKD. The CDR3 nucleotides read TGTGCCATCAGTGATACGGGCGGGAGGGCAGATACGCAGTATTTT. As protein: CAISDTGGRADTQYF.

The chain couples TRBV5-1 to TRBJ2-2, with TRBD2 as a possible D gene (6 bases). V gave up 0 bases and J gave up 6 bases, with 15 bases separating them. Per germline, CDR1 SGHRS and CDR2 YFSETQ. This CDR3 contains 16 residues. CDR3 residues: CASSLEKGGVSGELFF. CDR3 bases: TGCGCCAGCAGCTTGGAAAAGGGCGGGGTGTCCGGGGAGCTGTTTTTT.

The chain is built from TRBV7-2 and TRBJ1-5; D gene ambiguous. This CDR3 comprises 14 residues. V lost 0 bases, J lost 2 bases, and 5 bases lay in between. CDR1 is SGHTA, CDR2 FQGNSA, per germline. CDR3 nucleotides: TGTGCCAGCAGCTTAGCAGGGCGCAATCAGCCCCAGCATTTT. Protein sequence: CASSLAGRNQPQHF.

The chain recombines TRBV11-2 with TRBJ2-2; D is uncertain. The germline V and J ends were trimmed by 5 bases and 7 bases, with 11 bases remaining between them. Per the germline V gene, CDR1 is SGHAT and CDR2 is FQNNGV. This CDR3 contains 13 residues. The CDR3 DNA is TGTGCCAGCAGCCCGGGTGTAGGCGGGGAGCTGTTTTTT. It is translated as CASSPGVGGELFF.

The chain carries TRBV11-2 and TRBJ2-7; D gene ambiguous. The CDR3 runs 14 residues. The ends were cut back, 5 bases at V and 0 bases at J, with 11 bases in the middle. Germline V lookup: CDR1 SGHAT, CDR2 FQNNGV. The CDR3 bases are TGTGCCAGCAGCCCTACAGCCGGCTCCTACGAGCAGTACTTC. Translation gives CASSPTAGSYEQYF. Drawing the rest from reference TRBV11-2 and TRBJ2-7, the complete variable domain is EAGVAQSPRYKIIEKRQSVAFWCNPISGHATLYWYQQILGQGPKLLIQFQNNGVVDDSQLPKDRFSAERLKGVDSTLKIQPAKLEDSAVYLCASSPTAGSYEQYFGPGTRLTVT.

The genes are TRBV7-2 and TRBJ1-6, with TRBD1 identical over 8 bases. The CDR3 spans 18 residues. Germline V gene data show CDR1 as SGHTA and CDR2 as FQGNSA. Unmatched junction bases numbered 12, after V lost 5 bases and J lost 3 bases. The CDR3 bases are TGTGCCAGCAGCCCTTTTCAACAGGGGGGTGGCTATAATTCACCCCTCCACTTT. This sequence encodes CASSPFQQGGGYNSPLHF. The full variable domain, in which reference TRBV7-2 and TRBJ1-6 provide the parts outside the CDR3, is GAGVSQSPSNKVTEKGKDVELRCDPISGHTALYWYRQSLGQGLEFLIYFQGNSAPDKSGLPSDRFSAERTGGSVSTLTIQRTQQEDSAVYLCASSPFQQGGGYNSPLHFGNGTRLTVT.

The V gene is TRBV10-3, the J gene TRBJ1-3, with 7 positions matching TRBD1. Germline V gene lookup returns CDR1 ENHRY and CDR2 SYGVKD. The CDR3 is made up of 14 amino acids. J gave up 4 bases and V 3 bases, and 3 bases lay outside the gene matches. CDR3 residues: CAISDRGSGNTIYF. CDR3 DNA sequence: TGTGCCATCAGTGACAGGGGGTCGGGAAACACCATATATTTT.